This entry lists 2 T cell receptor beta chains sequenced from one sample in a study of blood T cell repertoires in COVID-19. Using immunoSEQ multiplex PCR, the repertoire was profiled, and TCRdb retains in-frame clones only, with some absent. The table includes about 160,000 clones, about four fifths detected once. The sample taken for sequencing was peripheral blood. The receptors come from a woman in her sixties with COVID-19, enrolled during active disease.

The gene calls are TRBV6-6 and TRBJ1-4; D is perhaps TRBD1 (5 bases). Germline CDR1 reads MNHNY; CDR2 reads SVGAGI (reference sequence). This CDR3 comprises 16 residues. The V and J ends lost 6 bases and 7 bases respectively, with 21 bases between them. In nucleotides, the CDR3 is TGTGCCAGCAGAATCGGGACTAACCGTAAGAGTGAAAAACTGTTTTTT. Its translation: CASRIGTNRKSEKLFF.

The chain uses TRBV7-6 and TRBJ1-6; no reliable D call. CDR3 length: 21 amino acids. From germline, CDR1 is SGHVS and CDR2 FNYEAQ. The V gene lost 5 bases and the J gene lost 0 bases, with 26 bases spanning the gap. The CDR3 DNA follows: TGTGCCAGCAGCGTACTTCCCGCCGGGAGTGGTGGGAGCTCCTATAATTCACCCCTCCACTTT. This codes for CASSVLPAGSGGSSYNSPLHF.